The 14 T cell receptor beta chains below were found in one sample sequenced in a study of metastatic and nonmetastatic thyroid tumors. Nobody among the patients had been given any treatment before thyroid surgery. TCRdb used MiXCR to call clones anew from the PCR reads. The sample yields about 21,000 clones, about a quarter seen once. Sequenced input: blood. Source of these receptors: a female donor with papillary thyroid cancer or a benign thyroid nodule (not recorded which). Some clones in this sample may be carry-over from other donors' samples.

The V call is TRBV6-2 or TRBV6-3, the J call TRBJ2-1; D might be TRBD2 (6 bases). CDR3 length: 17 residues. Trimming pared 1 base from V and 6 bases from J, leaving 19 bases between. Looked up from germline, CDR1 is MNHEY and CDR2 is SVGEGT. In DNA form, the CDR3 reads TGTGCCAGCAGTTACTTTCCGGGGACTGAGCAAACCAATGAGCAGTTCTTC. It yields the protein CASSYFPGTEQTNEQFF.

This clone was counted many times. The chain employs TRBV6-2 or TRBV6-3 and TRBJ1-2, with TRBD1 as a possible D gene (5 bases). This CDR3 comprises 16 residues. V was pared by 2 bases and J by 0 bases, with 13 bases between. CDR1 MNHEY and CDR2 SVGEGT come from the germline V gene. The CDR3 region has the DNA TGTGCCAGCAGTTACGGGGAGGGACCTTCTAACTATGGCTACACCTTC. Encoded protein: CASSYGEGPSNYGYTF.

The gene calls are TRBV20-1 and TRBJ2-3; possible D gene TRBD2, 6 bases. CDR3 size: 14 residues. Per germline, CDR1 DFQATT and CDR2 SNEGSKA (reference sequence). V gave up 1 base and J gave up 6 bases, with 14 bases separating them. The CDR3, as DNA: TGCAGTGCTAGAGTTGGGGAGGATGGGGATACGCAGTATTTT. This codes for CSARVGEDGDTQYF.

V gene TRBV7-2 combines with J gene TRBJ2-3, with D unclear. The CDR3 contains 12 residues. The V end lost 2 bases, the J end lost 6 bases, and 6 bases lay between the germline ends. Germline values: CDR1 SGHTA, CDR2 FQGNSA. The CDR3 coding sequence is TGTGCCAGCAGCTTAAGGTGGGATACGCAGTATTTT. Protein: CASSLRWDTQYF.

Details on this clone: One end of the junction fails to match germline, which may point to a read error. This rearrangement joins TRBV6-8 to TRBJ2-1, with TRBD2 as a possible D gene (5 bases). Judging by the DNA end, TRBJ2-5 fits better; the J call may be wrong. This CDR3 region has 16 residues. Germline CDR1 is MNHGY and CDR2 is SAAAGT. CDR3 region: CATSTDTSSSYNDQYF. For the CDR3, the DNA is TGTGCCACCAGTACCGACACTTCTAGCTCCTACAATGACCAGTACTTC.

This clone was seen once. An end of the junction does not agree with germline; a read error may underlie this. The rearrangement uses TRBV10-3 and TRBJ1-2; tentative D call: TRBD1 (5 bases). CDR1 and CDR2 from the germline V gene are ENHRY and SYGVKD. The CDR3 is made up of 15 amino acids. This chain's CDR3 is CAISESRGAFYGYSF. The DNA for the CDR3 is TGTGCCATCAGTGAGTCGAGAGGGGCGTTTTATGGCTACTCCTTC.

This clone was picked up many times. This may arise from a read error, as a much more abundant clone is one base away. V is TRBV7-2 and J is TRBJ2-5; 7 nucleotides agree with TRBD2. The CDR3 covers 16 residues. The V gene end was trimmed by 2 bases and the J gene end by 1 base; junction bases not matched to a gene: 7. Germline lookup yields CDR1 SGHTA and CDR2 FQGNSA. This chain's CDR3 is CASSLLGGGPQETQYF. CDR3 in DNA: TGTGCCAGCAGCTTATTGGGGGGGGGACCCCAAGAGACCCAGTACTTC.

The chain recombines TRBV20-1 with TRBJ2-6, with TRBD1 matching 7 bases. CDR3 length: 15 residues. Germline V gene sequence: CDR1 DFQATT, CDR2 SNEGSKA (reference sequence). Germline trimming cut 1 base from V and 9 bases from J; bases unmatched to any gene: 9. The CDR3 bases are TGCAGTGCTAGAGCCCCGACAGGGAGCAACAACGTCCTGACTTTC. This codes for CSARAPTGSNNVLTF.

The sample holds one count of this clone. Its ends do not fully match the called genes, so a read error is possible. The rearrangement links TRBV4-1 to TRBJ1-2; 12 nucleotides line up with TRBD1. The CDR3 length is 17 residues. CDR1 is MGHRA, CDR2 YSYEKL, per germline. CDR3 protein: CASSPDTGTGGAGGYTF. The CDR3, as DNA: TGCGCCAGCAGCCCCGACACCGGGACAGGGGGCGCTGGAGGCTACACATTC.

This clone has a count of ten or more. J is TRBJ2-5 and V is TRBV5-1; D is uncertain. Per germline, CDR1 SGHRS and CDR2 YFSETQ. CDR3 size: 11 residues. Trimming pared 4 bases from V and 0 bases from J, leaving 1 base between. The CDR3: CASSDQETQYF. Written as DNA, the CDR3 is TGCGCCAGCAGCGACCAAGAGACCCAGTACTTC.

Ten or more counts support this clone. The V gene is TRBV27, the J gene TRBJ2-3, with D perhaps matching TRBD2 (6 bases). The CDR3 extends over 16 amino acids. Germline-derived CDR1 and CDR2 are MNHEY and SMNVEV (reference sequence). V lost 2 bases and J 4 bases, leaving 16 bases between the germline ends. The chain's CDR3 is CASSLRAGLNADTQYF. The DNA for the CDR3 is TGTGCCAGCAGTTTAAGGGCGGGGCTGAATGCAGATACGCAGTATTTT.

This clone was recorded many times. The V gene is TRBV7-9, the J gene TRBJ2-7; TRBD1 matches 9 bases. The CDR3 length is 16 residues. J was trimmed by 0 bases and V by 0 bases; bases with no gene match: 3. From germline, CDR1 is SEHNR and CDR2 FQNEAQ (reference sequence). The chain's CDR3 is CASSLARGQGSYEQYF. CDR3 nucleotide sequence: TGTGCCAGCAGCTTAGCGCGGGGACAGGGCTCCTACGAGCAGTACTTC.

This chain joins TRBV20-1 and TRBJ1-3; D gene unclear. CDR1 DFQATT and CDR2 SNEGSKA come from the germline V gene (reference sequence). There are 12 residues in the CDR3. Trimming stripped 0 bases from V and 6 bases from J, with 6 bases between. The CDR3 DNA sequence: TGCAGTGCTAGAGATTGGTCAAACACCATATATTTT. This encodes CSARDWSNTIYF.

There are a few counts of this clone. This chain uses TRBV2 with TRBJ1-2; 7 nucleotides line up with TRBD1. The CDR3 contains 14 residues. The V and J ends lost 3 bases and 2 bases, in that order; junction bases with no gene match: 3. The germline V gene encodes CDR1 SNHLY and CDR2 FYNNEI. CDR3 sequence (DNA): TGTGCCAGCAGTGAGAGGGGGCTGAACTATGGCTACACCTTC. Protein sequence: CASSERGLNYGYTF. Filled out from reference TRBV2 and TRBJ1-2, the complete variable domain reads EPEVTQTPSHQVTQMGQEVILRCVPISNHLYFYWYRQILGQKVEFLVSFYNNEISEKSEIFDDQFSVERPDGSNFTLKIRSTKLEDSAMYFCASSERGLNYGYTFGSGTRLTVV.